This T cell receptor (beta chain) was sequenced during a study of blood T cell repertoires in COVID-19. Authors' analysis steps: For nucleated cells, counts were estimated from reference gene primer amplification. Repertoires were generated with immunoSEQ multiplex PCR, while TCRdb's copy carries only in-frame clones and drops some. Clonal size and the V and J genes are those of that table, whereas D and trimming came from the DNA. The data show more than 200,000 clones, approximately 81% seen once. Germline-derived CDR1 and CDR2 are MDHEN and SYDVKM. Trimming cost V 8 bases and J 1 base, with 22 bases left between them. The CDR3 is made up of 17 amino acids.

Sequences were obtained from peripheral blood. This clonotype was obtained from a woman over 75 with acute or convalescent COVID-19. The V call is TRBV28, the J call TRBJ2-3, with D maybe TRBD1 (6 bases). CDR3 coding DNA: TGTGCCAGCGTTAGAGACAGGAGAAAAAAAGGCACAGATACGCAGTATTTT. Residues: CASVRDRRKKGTDTQYF. Filled out from reference TRBV28 and TRBJ2-3, the complete variable domain reads DVKVTQSSRYLVKRTGEKVFLECVQDMDHENMFWYRQDPGLGLRLIYFSYDVKMKEKGDIPEGYSVSREKKERFSLILESASTNQTSMYLCASVRDRRKKGTDTQYFGPGTRLTVL.